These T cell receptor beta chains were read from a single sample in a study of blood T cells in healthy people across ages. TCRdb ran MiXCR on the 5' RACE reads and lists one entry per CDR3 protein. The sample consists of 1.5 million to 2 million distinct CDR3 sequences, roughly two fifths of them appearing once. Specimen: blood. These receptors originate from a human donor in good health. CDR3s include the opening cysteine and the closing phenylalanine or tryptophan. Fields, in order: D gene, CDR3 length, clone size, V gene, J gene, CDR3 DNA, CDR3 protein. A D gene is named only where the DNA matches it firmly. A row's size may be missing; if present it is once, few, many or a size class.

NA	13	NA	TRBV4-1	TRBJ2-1	TGCGCCAGCAGCCAAACAGGGAGGGGAGAGCAGTTCTTC	CASSQTGRGEQFF
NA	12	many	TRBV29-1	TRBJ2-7	TGCAGCGTAAGGGGTTTCACCTACGAGCAGTACTTC	CSVRGFTYEQYF
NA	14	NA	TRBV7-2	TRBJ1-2	TGTGCCAGCAGCTTCGGTTCTACGGGGAGCGGCTACACCTTC	CASSFGSTGSGYTF
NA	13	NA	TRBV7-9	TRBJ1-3	TGTGCTGTGGGCCGCGCCTCTGGAAACACCATATATTTT	CAVGRASGNTIYF
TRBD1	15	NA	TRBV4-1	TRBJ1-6	TGCGCCAGCAGCCACCCGGGACAGGCGGGTTCACCCCTCCACTTT	CASSHPGQAGSPLHF
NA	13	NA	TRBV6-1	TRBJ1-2	TGTGCCAGCAGTGCAACTTCTAGCTATGGCTACACCTTC	CASSATSSYGYTF
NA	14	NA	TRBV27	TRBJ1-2	TGTGCCAGCAGTGCAGGGGATTTGACGGGCGGCTACACCTTC	CASSAGDLTGGYTF
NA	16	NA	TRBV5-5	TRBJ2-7	TGTGCCAGCAGTCTGCTGGGGGGAATAGAAGCCTACGAGCAGTACTTC	CASSLLGGIEAYEQYF
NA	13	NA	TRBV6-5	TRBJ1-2	TGTGCCACCACTACCGGACAGAACTATGGCTACACCTTC	CATTTGQNYGYTF
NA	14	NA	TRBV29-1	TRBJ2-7	TGCAGCGTTGAGGGGGAGAAGAGCTCCTACGAGCAGTACTTC	CSVEGEKSSYEQYF
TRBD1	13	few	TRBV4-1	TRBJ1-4	TGCGCCAGCAGTCGACAGGGCGAAGAAAAACTGTTTTTT	CASSRQGEEKLFF
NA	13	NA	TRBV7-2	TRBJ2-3	TGTGCCAGCAGCCTGGCGGCGTTGGATACGCAGTATTTT	CASSLAALDTQYF
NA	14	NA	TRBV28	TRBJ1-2	TGTGCCAGCAGTTCCTCTACTCCGGTGGGTGGCTACACCTTC	CASSSSTPVGGYTF
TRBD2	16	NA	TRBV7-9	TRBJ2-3	TGTGCCAGCAGCTTCTCCGGACTAGTCCCCACAGATACGCAGTATTTT	CASSFSGLVPTDTQYF
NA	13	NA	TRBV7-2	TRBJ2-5	TGTGCCAGCAGCTTTGGGGCCCCAGAGACCCAGTACTTC	CASSFGAPETQYF
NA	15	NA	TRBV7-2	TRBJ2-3	TGTGCCAGCAGCATCGTCGGACAGACCACAGATACGCAGTATTTT	CASSIVGQTTDTQYF